Listed below are T cell receptor beta chains from one sample, sequenced in a study of control samples from healthy donors and cancer patients. The method was immunoSEQ multiplex PCR; TCRdb's version includes in-frame clones alone and lacks a portion of them. The table includes over 150,000 clones, 94% detected once. Specimen: blood. Receptors originate from a man between 40 and 49 years old in good health. CDR3s include the opening cysteine and the closing phenylalanine or tryptophan. Fields, in order: CDR3 protein, CDR3 DNA, clone size, V gene, J gene, D gene. The D gene is left open where the match is weak. The size entry is marked missing in some rows and otherwise reads once, few, many or a size class.

CDR3aa: CASSPASPYEQYF; CDR3nt: TGTGCCAGCAGTCCAGCCTCCCCCTACGAGCAGTACTTC; abundance: -; v_gene: TRBV2; j_gene: TRBJ2-7; d_gene: -
CDR3aa: CASSVQAPSTDTQYF; CDR3nt: TGTGCCAGCAGCGTACAGGCCCCTAGCACAGATACGCAGTATTTT; abundance: -; v_gene: TRBV9; j_gene: TRBJ2-3; d_gene: -
CDR3aa: CATSRTAQTGYTF; CDR3nt: TGTGCCACCAGTAGAACAGCACAAACTGGCTACACCTTC; abundance: -; v_gene: TRBV24-1; j_gene: TRBJ1-2; d_gene: -
CDR3aa: CASSLIGINQPQHF; CDR3nt: TGTGCCAGCAGTTTAATTGGCATCAATCAGCCCCAGCATTTT; abundance: -; v_gene: TRBV27; j_gene: TRBJ1-5; d_gene: -
CDR3aa: CASRPGQATGELFF; CDR3nt: TGTGCCAGCAGACCGGGACAGGCCACCGGGGAGCTGTTTTTT; abundance: -; v_gene: TRBV2; j_gene: TRBJ2-2; d_gene: TRBD1
CDR3aa: CASSLDRGPAAKNIQYF; CDR3nt: TGTGCCAGCAGCTTGGACAGGGGGCCGGCGGCCAAAAACATTCAGTACTTC; abundance: -; v_gene: TRBV5-6; j_gene: TRBJ2-4; d_gene: TRBD1
CDR3aa: CASRGRYEQYF; CDR3nt: TGTGCCAGCAGGGGTAGGTACGAGCAGTACTTC; abundance: -; v_gene: TRBV11-2; j_gene: TRBJ2-7; d_gene: -
CDR3aa: CASSQEATGLGDYGYTF; CDR3nt: TGCGCCAGCAGCCAAGAAGCGACAGGGCTGGGGGACTATGGCTACACCTTC; abundance: -; v_gene: TRBV4-1; j_gene: TRBJ1-2; d_gene: TRBD1
CDR3aa: CASSTGVGSTDTQYF; CDR3nt: TGTGCCAGCAGCACGGGCGTAGGTAGCACAGATACGCAGTATTTT; abundance: -; v_gene: TRBV3-1/TRBV3-2; j_gene: TRBJ2-3; d_gene: -
CDR3aa: CASSWGGGNTEAFF; CDR3nt: TGTGCCAGCAGCTGGGGTGGCGGCAACACTGAAGCTTTCTTT; abundance: few; v_gene: TRBV5-5; j_gene: TRBJ1-1; d_gene: -
CDR3aa: CASSRGQGAPGANVLTF; CDR3nt: TGTGCCAGCAGCCGGGGACAGGGGGCCCCTGGGGCCAACGTCCTGACTTTC; abundance: -; v_gene: TRBV27; j_gene: TRBJ2-6; d_gene: TRBD1
CDR3aa: CASSGDQIRHSEQFF; CDR3nt: TGTGCCAGCAGTGGGGACCAGATACGGCATAGTGAGCAGTTCTTC; abundance: few; v_gene: TRBV2; j_gene: TRBJ2-1; d_gene: -
CDR3aa: CASSLTFPPYEQYF; CDR3nt: TGTGCCAGCAGCCTGACCTTTCCACCCTACGAGCAGTACTTC; abundance: -; v_gene: TRBV27; j_gene: TRBJ2-7; d_gene: -